The 4 T cell receptor beta chains reported below all come from one sample, sequenced in a study of read filtering for tumor transcriptome and immune sequencing. This library used approximately 390 ng RNA and molecular barcoded adaptors spanning alpha/delta and beta/gamma chains. TCRdb redid the calling of the reads with MiXCR, one entry per CDR3 protein. The sample has 130,000 or so distinct CDR3 sequences; about 13% are singletons. Specimen: a population of CD138-negative cells sorted from bone marrow. The receptors stem from a donor at least 40 years old with multiple myeloma.

This clonotype turned up a few times. V is TRBV11-3 and J is TRBJ2-5; D is possibly TRBD1 (6 bases). The germline gives CDR1 SGHNT, CDR2 YENEEA. This CDR3 has 13 amino acids. V was trimmed by 5 bases and J by 7 bases, leaving 14 bases between them. CDR3 residues: CASSRTALGTQYF. The CDR3 DNA reads TGTGCCAGCAGCCGGACAGCTCTGGGGACCCAGTACTTC.

The chain couples TRBV30 to TRBJ2-6; 7 bases line up with TRBD1. V lost 0 bases, J lost 0 bases, and 8 bases stayed unmatched. CDR3 length: 18 residues. The germline V gene has CDR1 GTSNPN and CDR2 SVGIG (reference sequence). This chain's CDR3 is CAWSVRDRFLSGANVLTF. CDR3 DNA sequence: TGTGCCTGGAGTGTCCGGGACAGATTCCTCTCTGGGGCCAACGTCCTGACTTTC. Combining the CDR3 with reference TRBV30 and TRBJ2-6 gives the whole variable domain SQTIHQWPATLVQPVGSPLSLECTVEGTSNPNLYWYRQAAGRGLQLLFYSVGIGQISSEVPQNLSASRPQDRQFILSSKKLLLSDSGFYLCAWSVRDRFLSGANVLTFGAGSRLTVL.

On this clonotype itself: This may come from a read error, since a much larger clone is one base off. This rearrangement joins TRBV12-3 or TRBV12-4 to TRBJ2-1; the match to TRBD2 covers 9 bases. The CDR3 covers 14 residues. This chain's CDR3 is CASGPAGGYNERFF. The CDR3 DNA follows: TGTGCCAGTGGGCCGGCGGGAGGGTACAATGAGCGGTTCTTC.

This clonotype was counted ten times or more. CDR3 residues: CASRAGTANQETQYF. CDR3 sequence (DNA): TGTGCCAGCAGAGCCGGGACCGCGAACCAAGAGACCCAGTACTTC. This sequence joins TRBV6-1 and TRBJ2-5; the D call may be TRBD1 or TRBD2 (5 bases each). The CDR3 length is 15 residues. From germline, CDR1 is MNHNS and CDR2 SASEGT. V gave up 6 bases and J gave up 0 bases, with 14 bases separating them.